This T cell receptor (beta chain) was identified in a study of T cell responses to AZD1222 COVID-19 vaccine. Germline V CDR1 and CDR2: SEHNR, FQNEAQ (reference sequence). V was shortened by 3 bases and J by 1 base, with 9 bases between the two germline ends. The length of the CDR3 is 14 residues. The repertoire was sequenced with immunoSEQ multiplex PCR; TCRdb's copy has only in-frame clones and lacks some. The table records 150,000 to 200,000 clones, 75% to 90% of them present only once. This chain connects TRBV7-9 to TRBJ1-1, with TRBD1 as a possible D gene (5 bases). The sequencing used peripheral blood, collected 28 days after the second dose of the MenACWY control vaccine. This receptor was identified in an adult who received the MenACWY meningococcal vaccine as a control. The CDR3 DNA sequence: TGTGCCAGCAGCTTTCACCAGGGGAACACTGAAGCTTTCTTT. Translated: CASSFHQGNTEAFF. The full variable domain, with the rest looked up from reference TRBV7-9 and TRBJ1-1, is DTGVSQNPRHKITKRGQNVTFRCDPISEHNRLYWYRQTLGQGPEFLTYFQNEAQLEKSRLLSDRFSAERPKGSFSTLEIQRTEQGDSAMYLCASSFHQGNTEAFFGQGTRLTVV.